The clone carrying this TCR beta chain was seen only a few times. Its antigen remains unidentified. These data are taken from a study of PD-1 blockade in classical Hodgkin lymphoma. Study outcomes and limitations: Relapsed/refractory patients reportedly had the lowest baseline TCR diversity, below newly diagnosed patients, who were below healthy donors.

Time point: newly diagnosed, previously untreated cHL patient sample. Germline assignment: CDR1 GTSNPN and CDR2 SVGIG (reference sequence). This CDR3 has 15 amino acids. Trimming stripped 5 bases from V and 0 bases from J, with 14 bases between. Produced via immunoSEQ multiplex PCR; TCRdb's table is partial and in-frame only. In the table there are roughly 68,000 clones, about 93% of which are singletons. Material: peripheral blood mononuclear cells (PBMCs). The rearrangement uses TRBV30 and TRBJ1-3, with D perhaps matching TRBD1 (5 bases). This sequence was found in a human donor with classical Hodgkin lymphoma. CDR3 DNA sequence: TGTGCCTGGGCACGGGACGCCTTCTCTGGAAACACCATATATTTT. Residues: CAWARDAFSGNTIYF.